The 4 T cell receptor beta chains listed next were all sequenced from one sample in a study of T cell responses to AZD1222 COVID-19 vaccine. Assay used: immunoSEQ multiplex PCR; TCRdb lists only in-frame clones, some missing. The sample gives under 130,000 clones, around 94% of which show up once; roughly 2% is in the top ten. The material sequenced was peripheral blood, taken on day 0 of AZD1222 vaccination. These TCRs come from an adult in good health.

The chain joins TRBV19 to TRBJ2-1; D ambiguous. The length of the CDR3 is 13 residues. The V end was cut by 3 bases, the J end by 6 bases, with 9 bases between. The germline gives CDR1 LNHDA, CDR2 SQIVND (reference sequence). DNA of the CDR3: TGTGCCAGTAGTATGGCAAGCAGCAATGAGCAGTTCTTC. Protein product: CASSMASSNEQFF.

The CDR3 loop reads CASSLNHQETQYF. CDR3 bases: TGTGCCAGCAGCTTAAACCACCAAGAGACCCAGTACTTC. V usage is TRBV7-9 and J usage is TRBJ2-5; D is ambiguous. The germline V gene has CDR1 SEHNR and CDR2 FQNEAQ (reference sequence). The CDR3 runs 13 residues. V was clipped by 2 bases and J by 0 bases, with 4 bases between them.

This chain links TRBV19 with TRBJ1-1; maybe TRBD1 (6 bases). The CDR3 is 13 amino acids. V was cut by 10 bases and J by 2 bases, with 14 bases left in between. Germline assignment: CDR1 LNHDA and CDR2 SQIVND (reference sequence). CDR3 sequence (DNA): TGTGCCACCGTGGACAGTCCTAACACTGAAGCTTTCTTT. This translates into CATVDSPNTEAFF. The full variable domain, with the rest looked up from reference TRBV19 and TRBJ1-1, is DGGITQSPKYLFRKEGQNVTLSCEQNLNHDAMYWYRQDPGQGLRLIYYSQIVNDFQKGDIAEGYSVSREKKESFPLTVTSAQKNPTAFYLCATVDSPNTEAFFGQGTRLTVV.

This chain joins TRBV5-4 and TRBJ1-1; 7 nucleotides line up with TRBD1. CDR1 is SGHNT, CDR2 YYREEE, per germline (reference sequence). J lost 1 base, V lost 0 bases, and 0 bases had no gene match. This CDR3 has 14 amino acids. The CDR3 DNA reads TGTGCCAGCAGCTTGGACAGGGGGAACACTGAAGCTTTCTTT. It is translated as CASSLDRGNTEAFF.